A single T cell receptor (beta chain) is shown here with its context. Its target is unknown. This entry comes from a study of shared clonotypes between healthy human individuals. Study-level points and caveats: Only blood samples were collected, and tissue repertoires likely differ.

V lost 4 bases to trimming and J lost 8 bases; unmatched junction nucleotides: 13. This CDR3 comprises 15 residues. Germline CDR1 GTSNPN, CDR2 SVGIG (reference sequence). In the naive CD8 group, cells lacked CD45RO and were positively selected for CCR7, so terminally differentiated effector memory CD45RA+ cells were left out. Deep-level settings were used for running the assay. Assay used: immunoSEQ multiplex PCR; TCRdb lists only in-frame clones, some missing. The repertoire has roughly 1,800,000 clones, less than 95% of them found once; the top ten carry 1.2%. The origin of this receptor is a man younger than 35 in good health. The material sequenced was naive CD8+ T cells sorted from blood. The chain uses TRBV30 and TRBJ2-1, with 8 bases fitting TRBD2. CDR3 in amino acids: CAWTSGGNLLDEQFF. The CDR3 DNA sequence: TGTGCCTGGACAAGCGGGGGCAATTTATTGGATGAGCAGTTCTTC.